This note documents a single TCR beta chain sequence. What it recognizes is unknown. Measured with immunoSEQ multiplex PCR; TCRdb has only the in-frame clones, and not every one. Of approximately 88,000 clones in the sample, approximately 63% were seen once. These data belong to a study of shared clonotypes between healthy human individuals. Notes on the study in general: The small donor group covered limited genetic and exposure diversity. What rarefaction showed was incomplete sorted-subset sequencing despite large depth.

Germline V gives CDR1 MGHRA, CDR2 YSYEKL. Trimming cost V 4 bases and J 4 bases, with 19 bases left between them. The CDR3 has 16 amino acids. To make CD8 memory, CD45RO+ cells were put together with CCR7-negative CD45RA+ TemRA cells. Sequencing used memory CD8+ T cells sorted from blood. Subset reported: CD45RO+ cells pooled with CCR7-negative TemRA cells. The rearrangement links TRBV4-1 to TRBJ1-2, with D tentatively TRBD1 (5 bases). The TCR sequence derives from a man aged 25-45 years in good health. The CDR3 region has the DNA TGCGCCAGCAGCCCAGGCACTAATCGGGGGATCTATGGCTACACCTTC. This encodes CASSPGTNRGIYGYTF.